This T cell receptor (beta chain) was captured by sequencing in a study of metastatic and nonmetastatic thyroid tumors. The study, taken as a whole, reports: For both blood and tumor, malignant thyroid tumors reportedly showed significantly higher TCR beta diversity than benign nodules did.

Germline values: CDR1 SGHVS, CDR2 FQNEAQ. This CDR3 region has 16 residues. V was trimmed by 1 base and J by 1 base, leaving 11 bases between them. This clone occurred many times. The antigen remains unidentified. Each patient went into thyroid surgery without having received any treatment. TCRdb re-called clones from the PCR reads using MiXCR. The table shows 35,000 to 50,000 clones, with about a sixth occurring only once. The chain employs TRBV7-8 and TRBJ1-3; D is uncertain. The sequenced sample consisted of tumor tissue. The source of this sequence is a female donor with papillary thyroid cancer or a benign thyroid nodule (not recorded which). Some clones in this sample may be carry-over from other donors' samples. Here the CDR3 reads CASSLVVGFSGNTIYF. DNA of the CDR3: TGTGCCAGCAGCTTAGTCGTGGGTTTTTCTGGAAACACCATATATTTT.